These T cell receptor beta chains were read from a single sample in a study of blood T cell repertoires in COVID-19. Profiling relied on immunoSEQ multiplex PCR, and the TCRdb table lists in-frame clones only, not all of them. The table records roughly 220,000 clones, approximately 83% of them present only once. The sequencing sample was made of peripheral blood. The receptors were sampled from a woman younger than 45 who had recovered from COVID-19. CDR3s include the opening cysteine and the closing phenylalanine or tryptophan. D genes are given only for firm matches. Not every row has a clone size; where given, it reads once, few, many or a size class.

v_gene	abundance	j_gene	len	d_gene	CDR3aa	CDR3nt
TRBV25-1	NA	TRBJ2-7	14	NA	CASSEYRGSYEQYF	TGTGCCAGCAGTGAATACAGGGGATCCTACGAGCAGTACTTC
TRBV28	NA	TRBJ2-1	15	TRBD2	CASTPGASGYNEQFF	TGTGCCAGCACCCCCGGTGCTAGCGGCTACAATGAGCAGTTCTTC
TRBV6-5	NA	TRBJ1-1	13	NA	CASSYSGVTEAFF	TGTGCCAGCAGTTACTCGGGCGTTACTGAAGCTTTCTTT
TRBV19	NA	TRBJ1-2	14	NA	CASSSEAVNYGYTF	TGTGCCAGTAGTAGCGAAGCGGTAAACTATGGCTACACCTTC
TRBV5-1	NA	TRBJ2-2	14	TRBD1	CASGPGQGTGELFF	TGCGCCAGCGGGCCGGGACAGGGGACCGGGGAGCTGTTTTTT
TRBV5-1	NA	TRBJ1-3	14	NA	CASSLSQAGNTIYF	TGCGCCAGCAGCTTGAGCCAGGCTGGAAACACCATATATTTT
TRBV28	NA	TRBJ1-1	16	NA	CASSLVLGTSDTEAFF	TGTGCCAGCAGTTTAGTTCTCGGGACATCGGACACTGAAGCTTTCTTT
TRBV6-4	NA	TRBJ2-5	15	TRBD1	CASSDQERGRETQYF	TGTGCCAGCAGTGACCAGGAGAGGGGGCGGGAGACCCAGTACTTC
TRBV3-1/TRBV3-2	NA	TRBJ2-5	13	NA	CASSQVTGETQYF	TGTGCCAGCAGCCAAGTAACAGGGGAGACCCAGTACTTC
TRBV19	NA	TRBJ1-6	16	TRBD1	CASSMTGIKNNSPLHF	TGTGCCAGTAGTATGACAGGGATCAAGAACAATTCACCCCTCCACTTT
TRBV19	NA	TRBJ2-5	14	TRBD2	CARRLAGGQETQYF	TGTGCCAGACGACTAGCGGGAGGTCAAGAGACCCAGTACTTC
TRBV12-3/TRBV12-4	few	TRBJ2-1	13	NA	CASSPSVYNEQFF	TGTGCCAGCAGCCCTAGCGTCTACAATGAGCAGTTCTTC
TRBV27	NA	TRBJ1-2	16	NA	CASSLSPGGRGHGYTF	TGTGCCAGCAGTTTATCCCCCGGCGGCAGGGGCCATGGCTACACCTTC
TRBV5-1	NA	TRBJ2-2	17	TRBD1	CASSSPRDSPNTGELFF	TGCGCCAGCAGCTCGCCCCGGGACAGCCCGAACACCGGGGAGCTGTTTTTT
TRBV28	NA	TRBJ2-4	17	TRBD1	CASSLLYEGAAKNIQYF	TGTGCCAGCAGTTTATTATACGAGGGGGCGGCCAAAAACATTCAGTACTTC
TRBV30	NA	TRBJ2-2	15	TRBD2	CAWSVLAGGPGELFF	TGTGCCTGGAGTGTACTAGCGGGAGGGCCCGGGGAGCTGTTTTTT
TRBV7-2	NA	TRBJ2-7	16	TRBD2	CASSLRLAGGAYEQYF	TGTGCCAGCAGCTTAAGGCTAGCGGGAGGGGCCTACGAGCAGTACTTC
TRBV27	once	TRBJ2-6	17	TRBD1	CASSSGGSGSGANVLTF	TGTGCCAGCAGTTCAGGGGGCTCTGGCTCTGGGGCCAACGTCCTGACTTTC
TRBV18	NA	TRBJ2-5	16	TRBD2	CASSPLVAGPQETQYF	TGTGCCAGCTCACCACTCGTAGCGGGACCGCAAGAGACCCAGTACTTC
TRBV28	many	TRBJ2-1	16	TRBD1	CASSPPQGATHNEQFF	TGTGCCAGCAGTCCCCCACAGGGGGCGACCCACAATGAGCAGTTCTTC
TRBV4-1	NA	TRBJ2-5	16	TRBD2	CASSHRLAGVQETQYF	TGCGCCAGCAGCCATAGGCTAGCGGGGGTCCAAGAGACCCAGTACTTC
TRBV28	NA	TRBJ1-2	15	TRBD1	CASSSWTGGDYGYTF	TGTGCCAGCAGCTCTTGGACAGGGGGTGACTATGGCTACACCTTC
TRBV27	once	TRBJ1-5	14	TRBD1	CASRGTVPHQPQHF	TGTGCCAGCAGGGGGACAGTCCCCCATCAGCCCCAGCATTTT
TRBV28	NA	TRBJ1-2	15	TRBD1	CASSPQTGGNYGYTF	TGTGCCAGCAGTCCGCAGACAGGGGGAAACTATGGCTACACCTTC
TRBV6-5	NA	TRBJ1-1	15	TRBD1	CASSWTGNMNTEAFF	TGTGCCAGCAGCTGGACAGGTAATATGAACACTGAAGCTTTCTTT
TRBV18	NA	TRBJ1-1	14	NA	CASSPDRARVEAFF	TGTGCCAGCTCACCTGACCGTGCCAGGGTCGAGGCTTTCTTT
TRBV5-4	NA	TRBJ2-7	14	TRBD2	CASSSGLAPYEQYF	TGTGCCAGCAGCTCTGGACTAGCACCGTACGAGCAGTACTTC
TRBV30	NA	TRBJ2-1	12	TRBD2	CAYEREGRGQFF	TGTGCCTATGAGCGGGAGGGCCGTGGGCAGTTCTTC
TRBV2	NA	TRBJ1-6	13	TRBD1	CASKGTEKSPLHF	TGTGCCAGCAAGGGGACAGAAAAATCACCCCTCCACTTT
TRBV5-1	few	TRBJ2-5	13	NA	CASRTRHEETQYF	TGCGCCAGCAGAACTAGACACGAAGAGACCCAGTACTTC
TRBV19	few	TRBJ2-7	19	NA	CASSIGIGSWGLPSYEQYF	TGTGCCAGTAGTATAGGGATCGGTAGTTGGGGCCTTCCCTCCTACGAGCAGTACTTC
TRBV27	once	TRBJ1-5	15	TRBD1	CASRPGQGAVQPQHF	TGTGCCAGCAGACCCGGACAGGGTGCGGTTCAGCCCCAGCATTTT
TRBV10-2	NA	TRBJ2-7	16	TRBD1	CASMDGDWDRSYEQYF	TGCGCCAGCATGGATGGCGATTGGGACAGGTCCTACGAGCAGTACTTC
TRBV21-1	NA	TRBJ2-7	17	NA	CASSKVVVGLAFHEQYF	TGTGCCAGCAGCAAAGTGGTGGTAGGACTAGCGTTCCACGAGCAGTACTTC
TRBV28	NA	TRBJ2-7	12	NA	CASSLFPHEQYF	TGTGCCAGCAGTTTATTCCCTCACGAGCAGTACTTC
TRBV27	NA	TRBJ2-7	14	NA	CASTDQGTPYEQYF	TGTGCCAGCACTGATCAGGGTACCCCCTACGAGCAGTACTTC
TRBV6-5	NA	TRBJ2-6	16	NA	CASSFLSGGRANVLTF	TGTGCCAGCAGTTTCTTATCAGGGGGGAGGGCCAACGTCCTGACTTTC
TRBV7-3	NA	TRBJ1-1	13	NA	CASSLAGRTEAFF	TGTGCCAGCAGCTTAGCGGGGAGGACTGAAGCTTTCTTT
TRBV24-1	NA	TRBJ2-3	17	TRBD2	CATSDRRASGRADTQYF	TGTGCCACCAGTGACCGACGCGCTAGCGGGAGGGCAGATACGCAGTATTTT
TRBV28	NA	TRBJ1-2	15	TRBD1	CASSLPQGAWEGYTF	TGTGCCAGCAGTTTGCCACAGGGGGCTTGGGAGGGCTACACCTTC
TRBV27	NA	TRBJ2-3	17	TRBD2	CASSSLTSGSSGDTQYF	TGTGCCAGCAGTTCCCTGACTAGCGGGAGTTCAGGGGATACGCAGTATTTT